Each of the 31 T cell receptor beta chains below was sequenced from the same sample in a study of T cell repertoires in cytomegalovirus infection. TCRdb processed the reads anew with MiXCR; each CDR3 protein has one entry. Of 600,000 to 700,000 distinct CDR3 sequences listed, around a third were seen once; the top ten hold over 15%. Their recognized antigens are unknown. Specimen: cultured PBMCs, collected from culture after CMV antigen stimulation. The receptors were sampled from a human donor in good health (CMV status not recorded). Some clones in this sample may be carry-over from other donors' samples.

The V call is TRBV15, the J call TRBJ2-2, with D hard to call. The CDR3 has 13 amino acids. Trimming cost V 0 bases and J 9 bases, with 8 bases left between them. Germline V gives CDR1 LNHNV, CDR2 YYDKDF (reference sequence). In DNA, the CDR3 is TGTGCCACCAGCAGAGATGTTCACCGGGAGCTGTTTTTT. Residues: CATSRDVHRELFF. The full variable domain, with the rest looked up from reference TRBV15 and TRBJ2-2, is DAMVIQNPRYQVTQFGKPVTLSCSQTLNHNVMYWYQQKSSQAPKLLFHYYDKDFNNEADTPDNFQSRRPNTSFCFLDIRSPGLGDTAMYLCATSRDVHRELFFGEGSRLTVL.

This clonotype was seen just once. The chain's CDR3 is CAWSAGAESPLHF. The CDR3, as DNA: TGTGCCTGGAGTGCCGGGGCCGAGTCACCCCTCCACTTT. The chain links TRBV30 to TRBJ1-6; perhaps TRBD1 as D (5 bases). CDR3 length: 13 residues. V lost 1 base to trimming and J lost 10 bases, with 11 bases between them. The V gene's germline CDR1 is GTSNPN and CDR2 SVGIG (reference sequence).

This clonotype has more than one count but fewer than ten. V gene TRBV7-2 combines with J gene TRBJ2-3; D is undetermined. Trimming shortened V by 3 bases and J by 1 base, and 8 bases separated the two germline ends. The CDR3 totals 14 residues. Per the germline V gene, CDR1 is SGHTA and CDR2 is FQGNSA. In DNA form, the CDR3 reads TGTGCCAGCAGCTTTACACTTCGCACAGATACGCAGTATTTT. It yields the protein CASSFTLRTDTQYF.

The chain carries TRBV5-4 and TRBJ2-7; D is unresolved. Germline CDR1 and CDR2: SGHNT and YYREEE (reference sequence). Between the trimmed V and J ends, which lost 0 bases and 4 bases, there was a span of 14 bases. The CDR3 runs 15 residues. DNA of the CDR3: TGTGCCAGCAGCTTGGGCCCACAGAGTACGTACGAGCAGTACTTC. Translated: CASSLGPQSTYEQYF.

The chain has TRBV19 and TRBJ2-5; the D gene is possibly TRBD1 (5 bases). V shed 2 bases and J shed 3 bases, with 13 bases lying between them. CDR3 length equals 15 residues. Germline CDR1 LNHDA, CDR2 SQIVND (reference sequence). The CDR3 here is CASSISRQPEETQYF. CDR3 DNA sequence: TGTGCCAGTAGTATATCGAGACAGCCAGAAGAGACCCAGTACTTC.

This clonotype was counted ten times or more. The gene calls are TRBV7-2 and TRBJ1-5, with 10 bases that match TRBD1. V shed 4 bases, J shed 6 bases, and the junction held 12 bases outside the gene matches. Per the germline V gene, CDR1 is SGHTA and CDR2 is FQGNSA. This CDR3 spans 17 amino acids. The CDR3 reads CASSSTPGTGVIQPQHF. DNA for the CDR3: TGTGCCAGCAGCTCGACTCCCGGGACAGGGGTAATTCAGCCCCAGCATTTT. Full variable domain (rest looked up from reference TRBV7-2 and TRBJ1-5): GAGVSQSPSNKVTEKGKDVELRCDPISGHTALYWYRQSLGQGLEFLIYFQGNSAPDKSGLPSDRFSAERTGGSVSTLTIQRTQQEDSAVYLCASSSTPGTGVIQPQHFGDGTRLSIL.

The V and J genes are TRBV12-3 or TRBV12-4 and TRBJ1-6, with 7 bases aligning to TRBD1. The trim removed 5 bases at V and 4 bases at J, leaving 11 bases unmatched. This CDR3 has 17 residues. Here the CDR3 reads CASSLWVGTDYNSPLHF. The CDR3 DNA follows: TGTGCCAGCAGTCTATGGGTCGGGACAGATTATAATTCACCCCTCCACTTT.

The rearrangement uses TRBV28 and TRBJ1-1, with D perhaps matching TRBD1 (5 bases). The CDR3 sequence is 16 residues long. Trimming took 1 base from V and 11 from J, leaving 23 bases between them. In germline, CDR1 is MDHEN, CDR2 SYDVKM. CDR3 loop: CASSLLWGGGSATAFF. The CDR3 DNA reads TGTGCCAGCAGTTTATTATGGGGCGGGGGGTCGGCTACGGCTTTCTTT.

V is TRBV5-6 and J is TRBJ2-3, with D perhaps TRBD2 (6 bases). Germline CDR1 and CDR2: SGHDT and YYEEEE. This CDR3 has 15 amino acids. The V and J ends lost 4 bases and 6 bases respectively, with 18 bases between them. The CDR3 nucleotides read TGTGCCAGCAGCACGGGACTCACCTCAGTGGATACGCAGTATTTT. It codes for CASSTGLTSVDTQYF. The variable domain in full, completed from reference TRBV5-6 and TRBJ2-3, reads DAGVTQSPTHLIKTRGQQVTLRCSPKSGHDTVSWYQQALGQGPQFIFQYYEEEERQRGNFPDRFSGHQFPNYSSELNVNALLLGDSALYLCASSTGLTSVDTQYFGPGTRLTVL.

The CDR3 spells CASSYSNRATNEKLFF. CDR3 coding DNA: TGTGCCAGCAGTTACTCGAACCGGGCAACTAATGAAAAACTGTTTTTT. This rearrangement joins TRBV6-5 to TRBJ1-4, with D hard to call. V shed 0 bases and J shed 0 bases, with 8 bases lying between them. Germline V gene sequence: CDR1 MNHEY, CDR2 SVGAGI. The CDR3 has 16 amino acids.

This clonotype was seen a handful of times. The chain recombines TRBV7-2 with TRBJ2-3; unclear D gene. The germline V gene encodes CDR1 SGHTA and CDR2 FQGNSA. The CDR3 totals 14 residues. The V end lost 3 bases, the J end lost 4 bases, and 11 bases lay between the germline ends. As DNA, the CDR3 is TGTGCCAGCAGCTTCGTAGGAAGCGCAGATACGCAGTATTTT. It specifies CASSFVGSADTQYF.

V is TRBV12-5 and J is TRBJ1-1, with D tentatively TRBD1 (5 bases). The V end was cut by 7 bases, the J end by 4 bases, with 16 bases between. CDR3 length: 14 amino acids. Germline CDR1 LGHNT, CDR2 FRNRAP. This chain's CDR3 is CASAPGGLITEAFF. In DNA, the CDR3 is TGTGCTAGTGCCCCTGGGGGACTGATCACTGAAGCTTTCTTT.

The V call is TRBV5-4, the J call TRBJ2-5, with D unclear. Germline CDR1 SGHNT, CDR2 YYREEE (reference sequence). This CDR3 region has 14 residues. V was clipped by 2 bases and J by 2 bases, with 10 bases between them. The CDR3 bases are TGTGCCAGCAGCTTTTCCCAAGGGCAAGAGACCCAGTACTTC. It encodes CASSFSQGQETQYF.

Details on this clonotype: A much larger clone differs by one base, so this may be a read error. The rearrangement links TRBV7-2 to TRBJ2-4, with D tentatively TRBD1 or TRBD2 (5 bases each). The CDR3 has 16 amino acids. The germline CDR1 and CDR2 sequences are SGHTA and FQGNSA. The chain's CDR3 is CASSLLTGLAKNFQYF. Here the CDR3 DNA reads TGTGCCAGCAGCTTACTTACAGGTCTAGCCAAAAACTTTCAGTACTTC.

The genes are TRBV19 and TRBJ1-5, with D uncertain. CDR3 length equals 14 residues. Trimming left V 3 bases short and J 1 base short, with 7 bases between. Germline CDR1 reads LNHDA; CDR2 reads SQIVND (reference sequence). The CDR3 reads CASSIGTSNQPQHF. The CDR3 DNA reads TGTGCCAGTAGTATCGGAACGAGCAATCAGCCCCAGCATTTT.

The chain is built from TRBV6-1 and TRBJ2-1, with a tentative D call TRBD1 (6 bases). Per the germline V gene, CDR1 is MNHNS and CDR2 is SASEGT. Trimming took 1 base from V and 4 from J, leaving 11 bases between them. The CDR3 loop spans 15 amino acids. In DNA, the CDR3 is TGTGCCAGCAGTGAAGGGACAGACCTATACAATGAGCAGTTCTTC. This codes for CASSEGTDLYNEQFF.

This clonotype has only a few counts. This sequence joins TRBV7-8 and TRBJ2-1, with 10 nucleotides matching TRBD2. V lost 1 base to trimming and J lost 0 bases; unmatched junction nucleotides: 9. Germline V CDR1 and CDR2: SGHVS, FQNEAQ. There are 19 residues in the CDR3. DNA of the CDR3: TGTGCCAGCAGCTTAGATGTAGCGGGGGGATCTAGCTCCTACAATGAGCAGTTCTTC. Translating gives CASSLDVAGGSSSYNEQFF.

This clonotype was detected ten times or more. V and J are TRBV7-2 and TRBJ2-2; D unresolved. CDR3 length: 14 residues. Trimming stripped 5 bases from V and 3 bases from J, with 10 bases between. Germline lookup yields CDR1 SGHTA and CDR2 FQGNSA. The CDR3 nucleotides read TGTGCCAGCAGCCACGACTGGGACACCGGGGAGCTGTTTTTT. It yields the protein CASSHDWDTGELFF.

The V and J genes are TRBV19 and TRBJ1-1; no firm D call. This CDR3 contains 14 residues. V was cut by 6 bases and J by 1 base, with 12 bases left in between. Germline CDR1 LNHDA, CDR2 SQIVND (reference sequence). The CDR3 DNA reads TGTGCCAGTAGCCCCCGGCGGACGAACACTGAAGCTTTCTTT. Translated, it gives CASSPRRTNTEAFF.

The rearrangement links TRBV11-2 to TRBJ2-7, with no clear D. Germline values: CDR1 SGHAT, CDR2 FQNNGV. The CDR3 runs to 13 residues. The V end lost 5 bases, the J end lost 0 bases, and 8 bases lay between the germline ends. CDR3 nucleotide sequence: TGTGCCAGCAGCATAAGTAACTCCTACGAGCAGTACTTC. Amino acids: CASSISNSYEQYF. Using reference TRBV11-2 and TRBJ2-7 for the parts outside the CDR3, the full variable domain is EAGVAQSPRYKIIEKRQSVAFWCNPISGHATLYWYQQILGQGPKLLIQFQNNGVVDDSQLPKDRFSAERLKGVDSTLKIQPAKLEDSAVYLCASSISNSYEQYFGPGTRLTVT.

The chain couples TRBV12-3 or TRBV12-4 to TRBJ2-7; D gene ambiguous. CDR3 length: 13 amino acids. V dropped 3 bases and J dropped 0 bases, with 6 bases sitting between them. The CDR3 bases are TGTGCCAGCAGTTTTCACTACTCCTACGAGCAGTACTTC. This encodes CASSFHYSYEQYF.

The table lists this clonotype with a few counts. The chain is built from TRBV11-2 and TRBJ2-2; D possibly corresponds to TRBD1 (6 bases). This CDR3 comprises 14 residues. Trimming stripped 5 bases from V and 4 bases from J, with 11 bases between. Germline loops: CDR1 SGHAT, CDR2 FQNNGV. CDR3 nucleotide sequence: TGTGCCAGCAGCCTAAACAGGGTCACCGGGGAGCTGTTTTTT. Its translation is CASSLNRVTGELFF.

V usage is TRBV7-8 and J usage is TRBJ1-1; D is unclear. CDR3 length: 15 amino acids. Trimming took 5 bases from V and 4 from J, leaving 17 bases between them. Germline V gene lookup returns CDR1 SGHVS and CDR2 FQNEAQ. The CDR3 coding sequence is TGTGCCAGCAGCCTAGGAGACCGCGGGCTCACTGAAGCTTTCTTT. It codes for CASSLGDRGLTEAFF.

This clonotype has only a few counts. The chain recombines TRBV12-3 or TRBV12-4 with TRBJ1-1, with no clear D. The length of the CDR3 is 13 residues. With 5 bases removed from V and 0 bases from J, the gap between germline ends came to 7 bases. The CDR3 bases are TGTGCCAGCAGTGTTCAGATGAACACTGAAGCTTTCTTT. Translating gives CASSVQMNTEAFF.

V usage is TRBV29-1 and J usage is TRBJ1-1; D may be TRBD1 (5 bases). Looked up from germline, CDR1 is SQVTM and CDR2 is ANQGSEA. The CDR3 covers 13 residues. Trimming removed 5 bases at V and 10 bases at J, with 20 bases between. In DNA, the CDR3 is TGCAGCGTTAATTTGGGACCCGCCCGTGGAGCTTTCTTT. Protein sequence: CSVNLGPARGAFF.

In nucleotides, the CDR3 is TGTGCCAGCAGCCGGGGAGGGACAGGGGAACAGCCCCAGCATTTT. It specifies CASSRGGTGEQPQHF. The chain couples TRBV7-6 to TRBJ1-5; TRBD1 agrees at 10 bases. The CDR3 has 15 residues. Germline assignment: CDR1 SGHVS and CDR2 FNYEAQ. The V gene end was trimmed by 5 bases and the J gene end by 7 bases; junction bases not matched to a gene: 8.

This clonotype was detected only a few times. This chain links TRBV2 with TRBJ2-7; D is undetermined. CDR3 length equals 13 residues. Looked up from germline, CDR1 is SNHLY and CDR2 is FYNNEI. V was cut by 2 bases and J by 3 bases, with 8 bases left in between. The CDR3 DNA reads as TGTGCCAGCAGTGAACCTGTAAGCTACGAGCAGTACTTC. Translated: CASSEPVSYEQYF.

The sample holds a few counts of this clonotype. The chain uses TRBV20-1 and TRBJ2-1; no clear D gene. CDR1 is DFQATT and CDR2 is SNEGSKA in the germline V gene (reference sequence). The CDR3 spans 13 residues. With 1 base removed from V and 7 bases from J, the gap between germline ends came to 11 bases. CDR3 protein: CSARAAIRNEQFF. The DNA for the CDR3 is TGCAGTGCTAGAGCCGCGATTAGGAATGAGCAGTTCTTC.

The gene calls are TRBV6-1 and TRBJ2-5, with D perhaps assigned TRBD1 or TRBD2 (6 bases each). Germline CDR1 reads MNHNS; CDR2 reads SASEGT. V lost 11 bases to trimming and J lost 3 bases, with 19 bases between them. The CDR3 totals 14 residues. The CDR3 sequence is CACRDKGRKETQYF. The CDR3 DNA follows: TGTGCCTGCCGGGACAAGGGGAGGAAAGAGACCCAGTACTTC.

The chain recombines TRBV3-1 with TRBJ2-7; D is unresolved. Deletions cut 1 base from V and 1 base from J, with 8 bases between. The CDR3 is 14 amino acids. CDR1 LGHDT and CDR2 YNNKEL come from the germline V gene (reference sequence). The CDR3 DNA reads as TGTGCCAGCAGCCAAGTACGAGTTTCCTACGAGCAGTACTTC. It translates to CASSQVRVSYEQYF.

This rearrangement joins TRBV4-3 to TRBJ1-4; D is unclear. Germline V gene lookup returns CDR1 LGHNA and CDR2 YSLEER. The V and J ends lost 3 bases and 6 bases respectively, with 14 bases between them. CDR3 length: 15 residues. CDR3 in amino acids: CASSQYSGSYEKLFF. CDR3 DNA: TGCGCCAGCAGCCAGTACAGCGGATCTTATGAAAAACTGTTTTTT.